The next 4 T cell receptor beta chains were all read from a single sample in a study of CD8+ T cells in alopecia areata. Sequencing used cDNA as its template, made by extracting RNA and reverse transcribing it. Assay used: immunoSEQ multiplex PCR; TCRdb lists only in-frame clones, some missing. The table includes some 240,000 clones, approximately 61% detected once. Sequencing used CD4+ T cells sorted from blood, obtained at week 0. The receptors derive from a human donor with alopecia areata.

The table lists this clone with a few counts. This chain uses TRBV5-1 with TRBJ2-3, with TRBD1 matching over 9 bases. The junction had 15 bases not matched to a gene; V was cut back by 4 bases and J by 6 bases. Germline CDR1 is SGHRS and CDR2 is YFSETQ. The CDR3 is made up of 17 amino acids. CDR3 loop: CASSRDRAVERADTQYF. CDR3 nucleotides: TGCGCCAGCAGCCGGGACAGGGCCGTGGAAAGGGCCGATACGCAGTATTTT.

The CDR3 sequence is CASSEDRDTDTQYF. CDR3 DNA sequence: TGTGCCAGCAGTGAGGACAGGGACACAGATACGCAGTATTTT. The rearrangement joins TRBV6-1 to TRBJ2-3; 8 bases are a match to TRBD1. The ends lost 3 bases at V and 2 bases at J; junction bases unmatched: 1. The CDR3 contains 14 residues. Germline CDR1 and CDR2: MNHNS and SASEGT.

The chain carries TRBV6-1 and TRBJ1-5; 9 bases fit TRBD1. CDR1 is MNHNS and CDR2 is SASEGT in the germline V gene. This CDR3 comprises 16 residues. With 3 bases clipped from V and 7 bases from J, the junction kept 10 bases outside the gene matches. CDR3 DNA sequence: TGTGCCAGCAGTGACGCCGGGACAGGGTTCGAACAGCCCCAGCATTTT. Translation gives CASSDAGTGFEQPQHF.

This sequence joins TRBV5-1 and TRBJ2-3; D unclear. In germline, CDR1 is SGHRS, CDR2 YFSETQ. V lost 1 base and J lost 0, with 9 bases in between. This CDR3 has 15 residues. CDR3 DNA sequence: TGCGCCAGCAGCTTGACCCCGAGTAGCACAGATACGCAGTATTTT. Its translation is CASSLTPSSTDTQYF.